These 17 T cell receptor beta chains came from one sample sequenced in a study of cytomegalovirus exposure and HLA in healthy donors. Vbeta (60) and Jbeta (13) primers were used in the PCR. Clones were sequenced by immunoSEQ multiplex PCR, and TCRdb holds only the in-frame ones, with some missing. The sample carries under 150,000 clones, about 79% recorded once. Source material: PBMCs. The receptors were sampled from a man aged 45 to 65 in good health and CMV-seronegative.

This sequence joins TRBV7-3 and TRBJ1-1, with D uncertain. CDR1 is SGHTA and CDR2 is FQGTGA in the germline V gene. Trimming stripped 2 bases from V and 2 bases from J, with 6 bases between. The CDR3 contains 13 residues. This CDR3 reads CASSLHSNTEAFF. DNA for the CDR3: TGTGCCAGCAGCTTACATAGTAACACTGAAGCTTTCTTT.

V gene TRBV7-9 combines with J gene TRBJ1-4; D is unresolved. Germline V gene data show CDR1 as SEHNR and CDR2 as FQNEAQ (reference sequence). Trimming shortened V by 5 bases and J by 0 bases, and 13 bases separated the two germline ends. The CDR3 contains 16 residues. CDR3 sequence (DNA): TGTGCCAGCAGCACAAGAGAGGGTGCAACTAATGAAAAACTGTTTTTT. Its protein is CASSTREGATNEKLFF. The full variable domain, completed using reference TRBV7-9 and TRBJ1-4, is DTGVSQNPRHKITKRGQNVTFRCDPISEHNRLYWYRQTLGQGPEFLTYFQNEAQLEKSRLLSDRFSAERPKGSFSTLEIQRTEQGDSAMYLCASSTREGATNEKLFFGSGTQLSVL.

The chain recombines TRBV19 with TRBJ2-5, with a possible D match to TRBD1 (6 bases). Germline lookup yields CDR1 LNHDA and CDR2 SQIVND (reference sequence). The CDR3 has 13 amino acids. Trimming stripped 4 bases from V and 7 bases from J, with 13 bases between. This CDR3 is CASSTQGVGTQYF. The CDR3 bases are TGTGCCAGTAGTACACAGGGAGTGGGGACCCAGTACTTC.

This rearrangement joins TRBV5-1 to TRBJ1-2; D uncertain. Looked up from germline, CDR1 is SGHRS and CDR2 is YFSETQ. Between the trimmed V and J ends, which lost 1 base and 2 bases, there was a span of 9 bases. The CDR3 is 14 residues long. The CDR3 loop reads CASSLTQLNYGYTF. The CDR3 DNA sequence: TGCGCCAGCAGCTTGACACAGCTAAACTATGGCTACACCTTC.

The V gene is TRBV21-1, the J gene TRBJ1-5. TRBV21-1 is a listed pseudogene. The CDR3 contains 19 residues. The CDR3 sequence is CASSKALGGLGGSNQPQHF. CDR3 coding DNA: TGTGCCAGCAGCAAAGCCTTGGGGGGGTTGGGCGGTAGCAATCAGCCCCAGCATTTT.

The chain recombines TRBV6-1 with TRBJ1-1; TRBD1 aligns across 9 bases. The CDR3 totals 14 residues. The junction had 6 bases not matched to a gene; V was cut back by 6 bases and J by 4 bases. Germline V gene lookup returns CDR1 MNHNS and CDR2 SASEGT. The DNA of the CDR3 is TGTGCCAGCAGCGATAGGGACAGGGTCACTGAAGCTTTCTTT. Encoded protein: CASSDRDRVTEAFF.

This clone showed up just a few times. This chain connects TRBV7-3 to TRBJ2-3; D is unclear. The V gene's germline CDR1 is SGHTA and CDR2 FQGTGA. The CDR3 totals 15 residues. V lost 5 bases, J lost 1 base, and 13 bases lay in between. The CDR3 spells CASSLPNGGTDTQYF. The CDR3 DNA follows: TGTGCCAGCAGCCTCCCCAATGGAGGCACAGATACGCAGTATTTT.

This chain connects TRBV14 to TRBJ2-2; D is perhaps TRBD2 (5 bases). The germline V gene has CDR1 SGHDN and CDR2 FVKESK. This CDR3 spans 14 amino acids. V was shortened by 1 base and J by 8 bases, with 11 bases between the two germline ends. The CDR3 reads CASSQALGVGELFF. The CDR3 DNA sequence: TGTGCCAGCAGCCAAGCATTGGGAGTAGGGGAGCTGTTTTTT.

V usage is TRBV5-1 and J usage is TRBJ2-1, with 7 bases that match TRBD2. Germline V CDR1 and CDR2: SGHRS, YFSETQ. The CDR3 totals 13 residues. The J segment lost 7 bases and the V segment lost 4 bases, leaving 5 bases of the junction unmatched. The CDR3 reads CASSTGLVNEQFF. Written as DNA, the CDR3 is TGCGCCAGCAGCACCGGACTAGTGAATGAGCAGTTCTTC.

The chain recombines TRBV29-1 with TRBJ2-7; D is uncertain. The CDR3 consists of 13 residues. V shed 0 bases and J shed 5 bases, with 11 bases lying between them. CDR1 and CDR2 from the germline V gene are SQVTM and ANQGSEA. The CDR3 sequence: CSVEETRRHEQYF. CDR3 DNA sequence: TGCAGCGTTGAAGAGACACGTCGGCACGAGCAGTACTTC.

The V gene is TRBV6-5, the J gene TRBJ1-1, with 7 positions matching TRBD1. There are 14 residues in the CDR3. Germline V gene data show CDR1 as MNHEY and CDR2 as SVGAGI. With V trimmed by 6 bases and J by 1 base, 5 bases remained unmatched. The DNA of the CDR3 is TGTGCCAGCAGACTCGGGACAGCGAACACTGAAGCTTTCTTT. The encoded protein is CASRLGTANTEAFF.

The chain employs TRBV11-2 and TRBJ1-2, with a weak D call TRBD1 (6 bases). The V and J ends lost 1 base and 4 bases respectively, with 16 bases between them. The CDR3 is made up of 16 amino acids. CDR1 is SGHAT, CDR2 FQNNGV, per germline. The CDR3 DNA is TGTGCCAGCAGCTTAGTGGGCCAGGGGCTACGCTATGGCTACACCTTC. It yields the protein CASSLVGQGLRYGYTF.

The rearrangement uses TRBV7-9 and TRBJ1-5; D might be TRBD1 (5 bases). The germline V and J ends were trimmed by 3 bases and 2 bases, with 11 bases remaining between them. This CDR3 has 15 amino acids. CDR1 is SEHNR and CDR2 is FQNEAQ in the germline V gene (reference sequence). Here the CDR3 DNA reads TGTGCCAGCAGCTTGGGGGGACTAGGCAATCAGCCCCAGCATTTT. This translates into CASSLGGLGNQPQHF. Full variable domain (remainder filled in from reference TRBV7-9 and TRBJ1-5): DTGVSQNPRHKITKRGQNVTFRCDPISEHNRLYWYRQTLGQGPEFLTYFQNEAQLEKSRLLSDRFSAERPKGSFSTLEIQRTEQGDSAMYLCASSLGGLGNQPQHFGDGTRLSIL.

The CDR3 bases are TGTGCCTGGAGTGTAATAAGTGCTCGGTACAATGAGCAGTTCTTC. The encoded protein is CAWSVISARYNEQFF. The chain combines TRBV30 with TRBJ2-1; no reliable D call. Germline V gives CDR1 GTSNPN, CDR2 SVGIG (reference sequence). The CDR3 loop spans 15 amino acids. V dropped 0 bases and J dropped 4 bases, with 13 bases sitting between them.

The V gene is TRBV7-3, the J gene TRBJ2-2; a possible D gene is TRBD2 (6 bases). The V and J ends lost 5 bases and 4 bases respectively, with 11 bases between them. CDR3 length equals 14 residues. Germline CDR1 SGHTA, CDR2 FQGTGA. The CDR3, as DNA: TGTGCCAGCAGCGATGTGGGGGGCACCGGGGAGCTGTTTTTT. This sequence encodes CASSDVGGTGELFF.

The V call is TRBV4-2, the J call TRBJ2-7; 8 bases are shared with TRBD2. The CDR3 covers 14 residues. Trimming at V came to 1 base and at J to 7 bases, leaving 6 bases not matched to a gene. The V gene's germline CDR1 is LGHNA and CDR2 YNFKEQ. CDR3 in amino acids: CASSQVSSSGEQYF. Written as DNA, the CDR3 is TGTGCCAGCAGCCAAGTTAGCTCTAGCGGGGAGCAGTACTTC.

The table lists this clone with a few counts. This chain connects TRBV7-3 to TRBJ1-1, with D uncertain. The V end was cut by 5 bases, the J end by 2 bases, with 9 bases between. The CDR3 sequence is 13 residues long. Looked up from germline, CDR1 is SGHTA and CDR2 is FQGTGA. The chain's CDR3 is CASSTTRNTEAFF. DNA of the CDR3: TGTGCCAGCAGCACAACAAGAAACACTGAAGCTTTCTTT.